This T cell receptor beta chain was captured by sequencing in a study of response to subunit inactivated influenza vaccine. General study results and limits: Few additional T cells are recruited per seasonal influenza vaccination, authors suggested.

The CDR3 totals 13 residues. CDR1 and CDR2 (germline): SGHRS, YFSETQ. As to this clonotype: Its antigen is not identified. A read error may explain this, as a much larger clone is one base away.

TCRdb analysed the RT-PCR reads with MiXCR anew, one entry per CDR3 protein. Of about 700,000 distinct CDR3 sequences listed, around 13% are singletons. The V call is TRBV5-1, the J call TRBJ1-1; TRBD1 agrees at 7 bases. This material consisted of PBMCs from blood, taken 14 to 15 days before vaccination. This TCR was recovered from a man aged 45 to 65 who received an inactivated influenza vaccine. The CDR3 bases are TGCGCCATCAGCCAAGGGGGCGGAGGTGAAGCTTTCTTT. Its protein product is CAISQGGGGEAFF.